The 31 T cell receptor beta chains given below trace back to one sample, sequenced in a study of blood T cell repertoires in COVID-19. Clones were sequenced by immunoSEQ multiplex PCR, and TCRdb holds only the in-frame ones, with some missing. The sample shows around 200,000 clones, approximately 86% of them seen only once. The sequencing sample was made of peripheral blood. These receptors all stem from a woman under 40 with COVID-19, enrolled during active disease.

This clone appeared a single time. The chain uses TRBV7-9 and TRBJ1-1; 11 bases are a match to TRBD1. The CDR3 sequence is 15 residues long. CDR1 and CDR2 from the germline V gene are SEHNR and FQNEAQ (reference sequence). The V gene end was trimmed by 3 bases and the J gene end by 6 bases; junction bases not matched to a gene: 6. CDR3 sequence: CASSFGTGGSPEAFF. The CDR3 bases are TGTGCCAGCAGCTTCGGGACAGGGGGTAGCCCTGAAGCTTTCTTT.

This clone came up a few times. V and J are TRBV30 and TRBJ2-2; tentatively, D is TRBD2 (5 bases). In germline, CDR1 is GTSNPN, CDR2 SVGIG (reference sequence). The CDR3 extends over 14 amino acids. V was clipped by 5 bases and J by 4 bases, with 14 bases between them. CDR3 sequence: CAWGLGVITGELFF. CDR3 nucleotide sequence: TGTGCCTGGGGACTCGGGGTAATCACCGGGGAGCTGTTTTTT.

The chain employs TRBV30 and TRBJ2-7; 8 positions agree with TRBD1. The CDR3 length is 13 residues. The V gene end was trimmed by 5 bases and the J gene end by 2 bases; junction bases not matched to a gene: 5. Germline CDR1 is GTSNPN and CDR2 is SVGIG (reference sequence). CDR3 sequence reads: CAWGEQGAYEQYF. In DNA form, the CDR3 reads TGTGCCTGGGGAGAACAGGGGGCCTACGAGCAGTACTTC.

CDR3 sequence: CASSLVPAGELFF. CDR3 nucleotide sequence: TGTGCCAGCAGCTTGGTTCCAGCCGGGGAGCTGTTTTTT. This rearrangement joins TRBV5-4 to TRBJ2-2; D ambiguous. Germline V gene sequence: CDR1 SGHNT, CDR2 YYREEE (reference sequence). The CDR3 consists of 13 residues. V dropped 0 bases and J dropped 6 bases, with 6 bases sitting between them.

This clone has a handful of counts. The V and J genes are TRBV7-8 and TRBJ1-2; no reliable D call. V lost 2 bases and J 4 bases, leaving 8 bases between the germline ends. The CDR3 extends over 13 amino acids. Per germline, CDR1 SGHVS and CDR2 FQNEAQ. The CDR3 DNA follows: TGTGCCAGCAGCTTAAAACCGGTCTATGGCTACACCTTC. Translated: CASSLKPVYGYTF. Filled out from reference TRBV7-8 and TRBJ1-2, the complete variable domain reads GAGVSQSPRYKVAKRGQDVALRCDPISGHVSLFWYQQALGQGPEFLTYFQNEAQLDKSGLPSDRFFAERPEGSVSTLKIQRTQQEDSAVYLCASSLKPVYGYTFGSGTRLTVV.

V usage is TRBV27 and J usage is TRBJ2-1; D is perhaps TRBD1 (6 bases). The germline V and J ends were trimmed by 7 bases and 0 bases, with 13 bases remaining between them. Germline V CDR1 and CDR2: MNHEY, SMNVEV (reference sequence). CDR3 size: 15 residues. CDR3: CASTVGQSSYNEQFF. CDR3 bases: TGTGCCAGCACGGTAGGACAGTCCTCCTACAATGAGCAGTTCTTC.

The chain has TRBV5-1 and TRBJ2-3; TRBD1 might be the D (6 bases). With 7 bases removed from V and 6 bases from J, the gap between germline ends came to 18 bases. Germline assignment: CDR1 SGHRS and CDR2 YFSETQ. The CDR3 has 14 residues. Here the CDR3 reads CASDTWGRGDTQYF. The CDR3 bases are TGCGCCAGCGACACCTGGGGGCGTGGGGATACGCAGTATTTT.

This chain connects TRBV7-4 to TRBJ2-7; tentative D call: TRBD2 (5 bases). Germline assignment: CDR1 SGHVT and CDR2 SQSDAQ. V was shortened by 2 bases and J by 4 bases, with 6 bases between the two germline ends. CDR3 size: 12 residues. Here the CDR3 DNA reads TGTGCCAGCAGCTTACGAGGGTACGAGCAGTACTTC. It is translated as CASSLRGYEQYF.

The chain couples TRBV29-1 to TRBJ2-1; 12 bases are shared with TRBD2. The J segment lost 0 bases and the V segment lost 6 bases, leaving 15 bases of the junction unmatched. Germline-derived CDR1 and CDR2 are SQVTM and ANQGSEA. The CDR3 covers 19 residues. CDR3 amino acids: CSVMGPSSGGASSYNEQFF. CDR3 nucleotide sequence: TGCAGCGTCATGGGGCCATCTAGCGGGGGGGCGAGCTCCTACAATGAGCAGTTCTTC.

The chain is built from TRBV5-6 and TRBJ2-7, with D maybe TRBD1 (6 bases). CDR1 and CDR2 (germline): SGHDT, YYEEEE. Trimming pared 0 bases from V and 2 bases from J, leaving 9 bases between. This CDR3 spans 14 amino acids. The CDR3 sequence: CASSLDRVAYEQYF. The CDR3 DNA sequence: TGTGCCAGCAGCTTGGACAGGGTCGCCTACGAGCAGTACTTC.

The gene calls are TRBV6-5 and TRBJ2-7; tentative D call: TRBD1 (6 bases). The CDR3 contains 15 residues. Trimming took 2 bases from V and 3 from J, leaving 14 bases between them. The germline V gene encodes CDR1 MNHEY and CDR2 SVGAGI. The CDR3 DNA reads as TGTGCCAGCAGTTACCTTGGGACAAAAGACTACGAGCAGTACTTC. This gives the protein CASSYLGTKDYEQYF.

This clone has a handful of counts. The chain's CDR3 is CASSLGAGNPGEKLFF. The CDR3 DNA reads as TGTGCCAGCAGCTTAGGGGCCGGCAATCCAGGTGAAAAACTGTTTTTT. The chain links TRBV7-2 to TRBJ1-4; no definite D call. This CDR3 region has 16 residues. Trimming removed 1 base at V and 7 bases at J, with 16 bases between. Germline lookup yields CDR1 SGHTA and CDR2 FQGNSA.

The gene calls are TRBV7-5 and TRBJ1-2; the table names TRBD1, a call not compared with the DNA. TRBV7-5 is listed as a pseudogene. The CDR3 covers 18 residues. DNA of the CDR3: TGTGTCAGAAGCTTATCCTCGACAGGGGGCTTCCCTAACTATGGCTACACCTTC. Translation: CVRSLSSTGGFPNYGYTF.

V and J are TRBV28 and TRBJ1-2; 8 positions agree with TRBD1. The CDR3 covers 15 residues. Germline values: CDR1 MDHEN, CDR2 SYDVKM. Trimming removed 3 bases from V and 2 bases from J; junction bases left unmatched: 5. The CDR3 nucleotides read TGTGCCAGCAGTTTTATGGGGACAGGCAACTATGGCTACACCTTC. Its protein is CASSFMGTGNYGYTF.

This rearrangement joins TRBV7-3 to TRBJ2-7; D may be TRBD2 (6 bases). The CDR3 runs to 11 residues. Trimming left V 5 bases short and J 6 bases short, with 8 bases between. Germline CDR1 is SGHTA and CDR2 is FQGTGA. The CDR3 bases are TGTGCCAGCAGCGACGGGAGCGAGCAGTACTTC. Its translation: CASSDGSEQYF.

Ten or more counts support this clone. The chain couples TRBV7-9 to TRBJ1-1; possible D gene TRBD1, 6 bases. Trimming shortened V by 5 bases and J by 10 bases, and 11 bases separated the two germline ends. CDR1 is SEHNR and CDR2 is FQNEAQ in the germline V gene (reference sequence). This CDR3 contains 11 residues. In DNA, the CDR3 is TGTGCCAGCAGCCCTGGACAGCGAGCTTTCTTT. Translation: CASSPGQRAFF.

The CDR3 nucleotides read TGTGCCAGCAGCACGCCCAGACTAGCGGGAGACACCGGGGAGCTGTTTTTT. Translation: CASSTPRLAGDTGELFF. The chain has TRBV3-1 (or the pseudogene TRBV3-2) and TRBJ2-2; 12 bases line up with TRBD2. After removal of 5 bases from V and 3 bases from J, the junction contained 7 bases not matched to a gene. Germline-derived CDR1 and CDR2 are LGHDT and YNNKEL (reference sequence). The CDR3 has 17 amino acids.

The CDR3 DNA follows: TGCGCCAGCAGCCAAGACAACAGGCCTACTGAAGCTTTCTTT. Its translation: CASSQDNRPTEAFF. The J gene is TRBJ1-1, the V gene TRBV4-3, with a weak D call TRBD1 (5 bases). The germline gives CDR1 LGHNA, CDR2 YSLEER. The CDR3 runs to 14 residues. Trimming cost V 0 bases and J 5 bases, with 10 bases left between them.

CDR3 in amino acids: CASSWNRGSYNEQFF. CDR3 sequence (DNA): TGTGCCAGCAGCTGGAACAGGGGCTCCTACAATGAGCAGTTCTTC. V and J are TRBV7-2 and TRBJ2-1, with 7 bases fitting TRBD1. After removal of 4 bases from V and 0 bases from J, the junction contained 3 bases not matched to a gene. The CDR3 contains 15 residues. The germline gives CDR1 SGHTA, CDR2 FQGNSA. The whole variable domain, filled in from reference TRBV7-2 and TRBJ2-1, reads GAGVSQSPSNKVTEKGKDVELRCDPISGHTALYWYRQSLGQGLEFLIYFQGNSAPDKSGLPSDRFSAERTGGSVSTLTIQRTQQEDSAVYLCASSWNRGSYNEQFFGPGTRLTVL.

CDR3: CASSPRTGALNFYEQYF. CDR3 DNA sequence: TGTGCCAGCAGCCCTCGGACAGGGGCCCTCAATTTCTACGAGCAGTACTTC. The V gene is TRBV9, the J gene TRBJ2-7; 9 bases fit TRBD1. This CDR3 is built from 17 residues. Germline-derived CDR1 and CDR2 are SGDLS and YYNGEE. V was clipped by 4 bases and J by 3 bases; unmatched bases: 14.

The J gene is TRBJ1-5, the V gene TRBV21-1; TRBD1 is the table's D call and was not checked against the DNA. TRBV21-1 is labeled a pseudogene. CDR3 length equals 17 residues. CDR3 amino acids: CASSKEDSWDSNQPQHF. Here the CDR3 DNA reads TGTGCCAGCAGCAAAGAGGACAGTTGGGATAGCAATCAGCCCCAGCATTTT.

This clone was observed once. The J gene is TRBJ2-2, the V gene TRBV9; tentative D call: TRBD2 (5 bases). Germline V gives CDR1 SGDLS, CDR2 YYNGEE. Trimming took 0 bases from V and 6 from J, leaving 15 bases between them. The CDR3 runs 16 residues. CDR3 in DNA: TGTGCCAGCAGCGTAGTTGAGCGGCCCGCGGCCGGGGAGCTGTTTTTT. Protein product: CASSVVERPAAGELFF. Looking up the rest from reference TRBV9 and TRBJ2-2 gives the full variable domain: DSGVTQTPKHLITATGQRVTLRCSPRSGDLSVYWYQQSLDQGLQFLIQYYNGEERAKGNILERFSAQQFPDLHSELNLSSLELGDSALYFCASSVVERPAAGELFFGEGSRLTVL.

The chain employs TRBV10-3 and TRBJ2-1; 7 nucleotides agree with TRBD2. Germline CDR1 ENHRY, CDR2 SYGVKD. The ends lost 2 bases at V and 4 bases at J; junction bases unmatched: 5. The CDR3 spans 15 residues. The CDR3 DNA reads as TGTGCCATCAGTGAGGCTAGCGGCCAATACAATGAGCAGTTCTTC. It is translated as CAISEASGQYNEQFF.

V usage is TRBV6-5 and J usage is TRBJ1-1; weak D call: TRBD1 (6 bases). Germline V gene lookup returns CDR1 MNHEY and CDR2 SVGAGI. The CDR3 covers 13 residues. Trimming took 4 bases from V and 5 from J, leaving 11 bases between them. This chain's CDR3 is CASSWNRETEAFF. In nucleotides, the CDR3 is TGTGCCAGCAGTTGGAACAGGGAGACTGAAGCTTTCTTT.

This chain joins TRBV6-5 and TRBJ2-1; the match to TRBD2 covers 10 bases. J gave up 7 bases and V 4 bases, and 7 bases lay outside the gene matches. The germline CDR1 and CDR2 sequences are MNHEY and SVGAGI. The CDR3 loop spans 15 amino acids. The CDR3 loop is CASSWSGGDGNEQFF. The CDR3 DNA is TGTGCCAGCAGTTGGAGCGGGGGGGACGGTAATGAGCAGTTCTTC.

This clone has a single count. The chain is built from TRBV5-1 and TRBJ1-6; D is possibly TRBD1 (6 bases). This CDR3 is built from 14 residues. V was clipped by 4 bases and J by 14 bases, with 19 bases between them. The germline V gene encodes CDR1 SGHRS and CDR2 YFSETQ. CDR3: CASSQRGGEGTLHF. In DNA, the CDR3 is TGCGCCAGCAGCCAACGGGGGGGCGAGGGGACCCTCCACTTT.

This clone came up a few times. The gene calls are TRBV6-6 and TRBJ2-7; 10 bases are shared with TRBD1. CDR3 length equals 14 residues. Trimming took 8 bases from V and 6 from J; bases not matched to a gene: 10. The germline gives CDR1 MNHNY, CDR2 SVGAGI (reference sequence). The chain's CDR3 is CASATSGTGVEQYF. The CDR3 nucleotides read TGTGCCAGCGCTACTTCCGGGACAGGGGTCGAGCAGTACTTC.

The genes are TRBV7-9 and TRBJ1-4; D gene unclear. V dropped 5 bases and J dropped 4 bases, with 11 bases sitting between them. Germline CDR1 and CDR2: SEHNR and FQNEAQ (reference sequence). The CDR3 totals 14 residues. This chain's CDR3 is CASSIERLNEKLFF. CDR3 in DNA: TGTGCCAGCAGCATCGAGAGACTTAATGAAAAACTGTTTTTT.

The rearrangement uses TRBV7-9 and TRBJ2-3; no clear D. The CDR3 spans 13 residues. V was trimmed by 3 bases and J by 5 bases, leaving 9 bases between them. The germline V gene has CDR1 SEHNR and CDR2 FQNEAQ (reference sequence). The DNA for the CDR3 is TGTGCCAGCAGCTTGAGTAGAGAAGATACGCAGTATTTT. Residues: CASSLSREDTQYF.

V is TRBV18 and J is TRBJ1-1, with D perhaps TRBD1 (5 bases). The CDR3 runs 14 residues. Germline CDR1 is KGHSH and CDR2 is LQKENI. V lost 3 bases to trimming and J lost 1 base, with 9 bases between them. CDR3 region: CASSPRQPNTEAFF. Here the CDR3 DNA reads TGTGCCAGCTCACCCAGACAGCCGAACACTGAAGCTTTCTTT.

The genes are TRBV19 and TRBJ1-1; the match to TRBD1 covers 7 bases. CDR1 and CDR2 from the germline V gene are LNHDA and SQIVND (reference sequence). This CDR3 has 16 residues. The J segment lost 1 base and the V segment lost 3 bases, leaving 8 bases of the junction unmatched. The CDR3 nucleotides are TGTGCCAGTAGTATCCTAGGGGGCGGAAGGAACACTGAAGCTTTCTTT. It yields the protein CASSILGGGRNTEAFF.